The sequence of this T cell receptor beta chain was determined in a study of T cells in Graves' hyperthyroidism and ophthalmopathy. V was shortened by 6 bases and J by 5 bases, with 13 bases between the two germline ends. This CDR3 region has 13 residues. CDR1 is MNHNS and CDR2 is SASEGT in the germline V gene. Researchers amplified the TCR beta CDR3 regions from RNA transcripts. In the first-round RT-PCR of the TCR CDR3, the HTBI primer set was used. TCRdb re-called the multiplex PCR reads through MiXCR, storing one row per CDR3 protein. Of some 550,000 distinct CDR3 sequences listed, around 21% are singletons. This clonotype showed up just a few times.

The V and J genes are TRBV6-1 and TRBJ1-1; a weak D match, TRBD1 (6 bases). The clonotype was recovered from a man in his late teens or twenties with Graves' hyperthyroidism. Sequences were obtained from blood. Written as DNA, the CDR3 is TGTGCCAGCAGGAAACCAGGGGAAACTGAAGCTTTCTTT. This codes for CASRKPGETEAFF.